A single sample is the source of the 20 T cell receptor beta chains below, sequenced in a study of T cell responses to AZD1222 COVID-19 vaccine. Produced via immunoSEQ multiplex PCR; TCRdb's table is partial and in-frame only. The sample lists around 200,000 clones, about 86% seen once, with approximately 8% in the top ten. Sample: peripheral blood, taken on day 0 of AZD1222 vaccination. The receptor source for this set is an adult in good health.

The chain combines TRBV4-1 with TRBJ1-6; D is unclear. The CDR3 contains 20 residues. Trimming shortened V by 2 bases and J by 7 bases, and 27 bases separated the two germline ends. Germline CDR1 is MGHRA and CDR2 is YSYEKL. CDR3 coding DNA: TGCGCCAGCAGCCAAAAGGCGTTAACAGAAGAAACCCCGCAGAATTCACCCCTCCACTTT. This codes for CASSQKALTEETPQNSPLHF.

V and J are TRBV3-1 (or the pseudogene TRBV3-2) and TRBJ1-2, with a tentative D call TRBD1 (6 bases). V was shortened by 3 bases and J by 4 bases, with 12 bases between the two germline ends. Germline V gene data show CDR1 as LGHDT and CDR2 as YNNKEL (reference sequence). The CDR3 is made up of 14 amino acids. In DNA form, the CDR3 reads TGTGCCAGCAGCCAGGGGGCGGTCTCCTATGGCTACACCTTC. This codes for CASSQGAVSYGYTF.

The chain combines TRBV3-1 (or the pseudogene TRBV3-2) with TRBJ1-2, with 11 bases fitting TRBD1. CDR3 length equals 15 residues. Germline loops: CDR1 LGHDT, CDR2 YNNKEL (reference sequence). The V and J ends lost 4 bases and 7 bases, in that order; junction bases with no gene match: 8. Here the CDR3 reads CASSPTRTGGLGYTF. CDR3 in DNA: TGTGCCAGCAGCCCGACTAGGACAGGGGGCCTTGGCTACACCTTC.

This chain connects TRBV9 to TRBJ1-2; the D gene is possibly TRBD1 (6 bases). The CDR3 has 16 residues. Germline V gene data show CDR1 as SGDLS and CDR2 as YYNGEE. Trimming removed 3 bases from V and 6 bases from J, with 21 bases in between. The CDR3 region is CASSGNYRVRFNGYTF. As DNA, the CDR3 is TGTGCCAGCAGCGGCAACTACAGGGTTAGATTTAATGGCTACACCTTC.

This CDR3 reads CASSPRQGRAEAFF. CDR3 nucleotide sequence: TGTGCCAGCAGCCCTAGACAGGGGAGAGCTGAAGCTTTCTTT. The chain carries TRBV5-5 and TRBJ1-1; 8 bases map to TRBD1. The CDR3 sequence is 14 residues long. The V and J ends lost 4 bases and 6 bases, in that order; junction bases with no gene match: 8. From germline, CDR1 is SGHKS and CDR2 YYEKEE (reference sequence).

V gene TRBV5-4 combines with J gene TRBJ1-2, with D possibly being TRBD1 (6 bases). Trimming cost V 6 bases and J 1 base, with 16 bases left between them. CDR1 and CDR2 from the germline V gene are SGHNT and YYREEE (reference sequence). CDR3 length: 15 amino acids. The CDR3 reads CASTVDSLINYGYTF. The CDR3 DNA is TGTGCCAGCACCGTGGACAGTCTAATTAACTATGGCTACACCTTC.

CDR3 nucleotide sequence: TGTGCCAGCAGATACGCCGGGACAGGGGCTAATGAGCAGTTCTTC. Amino acid sequence: CASRYAGTGANEQFF. The V gene is TRBV6-5, the J gene TRBJ2-1, with TRBD1 matching over 10 bases. The ends lost 6 bases at V and 7 bases at J; junction bases unmatched: 9. Germline V CDR1 and CDR2: MNHEY, SVGAGI. The CDR3 totals 15 residues.

The chain has TRBV30 and TRBJ2-1; 8 nucleotides align to TRBD1. The V segment lost 3 bases and the J segment 8 bases; nucleotides outside the gene matches: 6. Germline V gives CDR1 GTSNPN, CDR2 SVGIG (reference sequence). The CDR3 length is 13 residues. CDR3 in DNA: TGTGCCTGGAGGACAGGGGTACGTCATGAGCAGTTCTTC. As protein: CAWRTGVRHEQFF.

This clone appeared once. This chain connects TRBV7-8 to TRBJ1-1, with D maybe TRBD1 (6 bases). The germline gives CDR1 SGHVS, CDR2 FQNEAQ. Trimming pared 1 base from V and 5 bases from J, leaving 26 bases between. This CDR3 contains 19 residues. This chain's CDR3 is CASSLDVPGDREVGTEAFF. CDR3 in DNA: TGTGCCAGCAGCTTAGATGTGCCAGGGGATCGGGAAGTTGGTACTGAAGCTTTCTTT.

This chain links TRBV12-3 or TRBV12-4 with TRBJ1-1; D not certain. The CDR3 consists of 11 residues. V was pared by 4 bases and J by 4 bases, with 4 bases between. CDR3 amino acids: CASSSPTEAFF. CDR3 nucleotides: TGTGCCAGCAGTTCGCCCACTGAAGCTTTCTTT.

The rearrangement links TRBV28 to TRBJ1-3, with 11 bases fitting TRBD1. The CDR3 has 15 amino acids. Germline V gene lookup returns CDR1 MDHEN and CDR2 SYDVKM. After removal of 6 bases from V and 3 bases from J, the junction contained 4 bases not matched to a gene. CDR3 coding DNA: TGTGCCAGCAGCCCAGGGACAGGGGGTGGAAACACCATATATTTT. This translates into CASSPGTGGGNTIYF.

J is TRBJ2-7 and V is TRBV13; 9 bases are a match to TRBD1. V lost 0 bases, J lost 5 bases, and 11 bases stayed unmatched. The CDR3 has 17 amino acids. From germline, CDR1 is PRHDT and CDR2 FYEKMQ (reference sequence). This chain's CDR3 is CASSLGLSGTGTDEQYF. The DNA of the CDR3 is TGTGCCAGCAGCTTAGGCCTTTCCGGGACAGGGACCGACGAGCAGTACTTC.

J is TRBJ2-4 and V is TRBV5-1; D is ambiguous. CDR3 size: 15 residues. V shed 4 bases and J shed 1 base, with 12 bases lying between them. In germline, CDR1 is SGHRS, CDR2 YFSETQ. CDR3 DNA sequence: TGCGCCAGCAGCACCGACCGGGCGGCCAAAAACATTCAGTACTTC. It yields the protein CASSTDRAAKNIQYF.

The chain employs TRBV2 and TRBJ1-4, with TRBD1 identical over 12 bases. The V segment lost 7 bases and the J segment 0 bases; nucleotides outside the gene matches: 6. The CDR3 spans 17 residues. From germline, CDR1 is SNHLY and CDR2 FYNNEI. The CDR3 loop is CASKGTGGLATNEKLFF. The CDR3 coding sequence is TGTGCCAGCAAGGGGACAGGGGGCCTTGCAACTAATGAAAAACTGTTTTTT.

V gene TRBV5-6 combines with J gene TRBJ1-2; D gene ambiguous. Germline loops: CDR1 SGHDT, CDR2 YYEEEE. The ends were cut back, 0 bases at V and 2 bases at J, with 11 bases in the middle. The CDR3 totals 15 residues. The DNA of the CDR3 is TGTGCCAGCAGCTTGGGTCCCTGGGCCAACTATGGCTACACCTTC. Protein: CASSLGPWANYGYTF.

This clone was counted a single time. The V gene is TRBV7-6, the J gene TRBJ2-2; D is uncertain. The V and J ends lost 5 bases and 2 bases respectively, with 9 bases between them. Germline CDR1 SGHVS, CDR2 FNYEAQ. This CDR3 region has 14 residues. CDR3 nucleotide sequence: TGTGCCAGCAGCCCGCTCACTAACACCGGGGAGCTGTTTTTT. Translating gives CASSPLTNTGELFF.

This chain joins TRBV20-1 and TRBJ1-6; D call uncertain. The CDR3 sequence is 11 residues long. Trimming took 5 bases from V and 14 from J, leaving 13 bases between them. Germline lookup yields CDR1 DFQATT and CDR2 SNEGSKA (reference sequence). CDR3 DNA: TGCAGTGCTTTCAAGGATGAAACCCTCCACTTT. It translates to CSAFKDETLHF.

This clone was recorded once. The chain combines TRBV7-2 with TRBJ1-6, with TRBD1 identical over 9 bases. J gave up 13 bases and V 6 bases, and 7 bases lay outside the gene matches. CDR1 is SGHTA, CDR2 FQGNSA, per germline. This CDR3 contains 13 residues. CDR3 coding DNA: TGTGCCAGCAGTGGGGACAGGGTTCTGCCCCTCCACTTT. Residues: CASSGDRVLPLHF.

Here the CDR3 DNA reads TGTGCCAGCAGCTTGGAAACCTACGAGCAGTACTTC. This sequence encodes CASSLETYEQYF. The chain is built from TRBV5-5 and TRBJ2-7; D call uncertain. Germline assignment: CDR1 SGHKS and CDR2 YYEKEE (reference sequence). The CDR3 spans 12 residues. The V end lost 0 bases, the J end lost 2 bases, and 3 bases lay between the germline ends.

As for this clone: The sample contains more than one DNA sequence encoding this CDR3. V and J are TRBV19 and TRBJ1-5, with D perhaps matching TRBD1 (5 bases). The germline V and J ends were trimmed by 3 bases and 7 bases, with 13 bases remaining between them. The CDR3 has 14 amino acids. CDR1 LNHDA and CDR2 SQIVND come from the germline V gene (reference sequence). In DNA, the CDR3 is TGTGCCAGTAGTATCAGCGGGGGTGGGCAGCCCCAGCATTTT. Translating it yields CASSISGGGQPQHF.